This paragraph reports one T cell receptor beta chain. What it binds is unknown. These data belong to a study of cytomegalovirus exposure and HLA in healthy donors. Study outcomes and limitations: TCR beta chains numbering 164 were designated cytomegalovirus-associated.

With 60 Vbeta and 13 Jbeta primers, the PCR was carried out. As handled by the study authors: In a later analysis, the count reached some 88 million unique TCR beta chains, with around 10 million shared. Repertoires were generated with immunoSEQ multiplex PCR, while TCRdb's copy carries only in-frame clones and drops some. That table supplies the V and J calls and clone size; D and trimming were determined from the DNA. The sample has some 71,000 clones, roughly 72% seen once. Germline CDR1 and CDR2: SNHLY and FYNNEI. The CDR3 has 14 amino acids. Trimming removed 5 bases at V and 7 bases at J, with 17 bases between.

The TCR originated in a woman under 40 in good health and CMV-seropositive. Sequenced sample: PBMCs. The chain employs TRBV2 and TRBJ1-1, with unresolved D. CDR3 region: CASSLRVPLFEAFF. The CDR3 DNA reads as TGTGCCAGCAGTCTGAGGGTCCCCCTCTTTGAAGCTTTCTTT.